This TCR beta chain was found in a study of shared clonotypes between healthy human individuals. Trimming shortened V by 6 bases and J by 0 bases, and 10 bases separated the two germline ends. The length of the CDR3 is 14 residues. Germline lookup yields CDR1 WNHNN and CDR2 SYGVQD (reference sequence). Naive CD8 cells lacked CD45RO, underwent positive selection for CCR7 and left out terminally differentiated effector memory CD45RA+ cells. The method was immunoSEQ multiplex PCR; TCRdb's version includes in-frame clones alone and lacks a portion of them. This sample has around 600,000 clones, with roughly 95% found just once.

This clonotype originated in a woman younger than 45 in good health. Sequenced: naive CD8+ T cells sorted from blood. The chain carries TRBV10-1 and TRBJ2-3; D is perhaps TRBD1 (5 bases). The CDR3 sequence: CASSRAISTDTQYF. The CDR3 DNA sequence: TGCGCCAGCAGCAGGGCTATCAGCACAGATACGCAGTATTTT.